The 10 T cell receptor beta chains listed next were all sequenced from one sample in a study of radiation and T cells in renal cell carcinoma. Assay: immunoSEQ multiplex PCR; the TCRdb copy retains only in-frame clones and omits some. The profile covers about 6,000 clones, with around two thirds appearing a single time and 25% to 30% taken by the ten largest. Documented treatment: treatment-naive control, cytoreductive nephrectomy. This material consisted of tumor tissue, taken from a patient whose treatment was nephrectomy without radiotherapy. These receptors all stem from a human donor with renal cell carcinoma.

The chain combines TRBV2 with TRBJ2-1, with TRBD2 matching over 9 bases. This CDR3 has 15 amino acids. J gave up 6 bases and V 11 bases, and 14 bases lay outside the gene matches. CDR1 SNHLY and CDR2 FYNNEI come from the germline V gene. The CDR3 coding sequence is TGTGCCTGCCCCCCGCGGGAGGGCCGGGGCAATGAGCAGTTCTTC. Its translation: CACPPREGRGNEQFF.

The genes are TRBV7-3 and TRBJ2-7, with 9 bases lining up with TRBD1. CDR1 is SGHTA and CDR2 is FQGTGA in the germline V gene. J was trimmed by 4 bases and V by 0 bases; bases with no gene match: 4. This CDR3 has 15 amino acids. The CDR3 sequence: CASSLTGTGNYEQYF. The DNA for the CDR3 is TGTGCCAGCAGCTTAACTGGGACAGGGAATTACGAGCAGTACTTC.

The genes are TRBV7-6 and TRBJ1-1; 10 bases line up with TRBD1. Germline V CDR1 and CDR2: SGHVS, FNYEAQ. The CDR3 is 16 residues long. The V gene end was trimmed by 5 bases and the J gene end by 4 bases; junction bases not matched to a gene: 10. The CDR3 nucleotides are TGTGCCAGCAGCCGACAGGGGGCTTATATAGGCACTGAAGCTTTCTTT. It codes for CASSRQGAYIGTEAFF.

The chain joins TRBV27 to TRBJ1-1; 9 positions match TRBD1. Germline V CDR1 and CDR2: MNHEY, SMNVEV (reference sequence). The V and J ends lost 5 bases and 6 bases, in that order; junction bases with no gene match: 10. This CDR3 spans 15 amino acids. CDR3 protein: CASSPNRGLRAEAFF. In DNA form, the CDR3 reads TGTGCCAGCAGTCCCAACAGGGGGCTTAGGGCTGAAGCTTTCTTT.

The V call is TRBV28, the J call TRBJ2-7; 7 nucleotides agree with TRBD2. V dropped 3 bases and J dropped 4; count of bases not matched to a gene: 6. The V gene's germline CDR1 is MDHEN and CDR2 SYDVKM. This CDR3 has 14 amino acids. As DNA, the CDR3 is TGTGCCAGCAGTTTCGCGGGGGATGGATACGAGCAGTACTTC. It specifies CASSFAGDGYEQYF.

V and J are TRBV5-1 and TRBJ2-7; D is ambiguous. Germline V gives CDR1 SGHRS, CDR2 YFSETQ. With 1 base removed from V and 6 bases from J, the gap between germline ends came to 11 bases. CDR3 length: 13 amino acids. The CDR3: CASSLTPFGEQYF. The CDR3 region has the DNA TGCGCCAGCAGCTTGACTCCGTTCGGCGAGCAGTACTTC.

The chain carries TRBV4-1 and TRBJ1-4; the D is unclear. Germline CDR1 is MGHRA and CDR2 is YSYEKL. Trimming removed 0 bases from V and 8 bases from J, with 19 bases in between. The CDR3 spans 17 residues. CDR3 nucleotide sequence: TGCGCCAGCAGCCAAGATCGGGGAGAAACTTGGGCGGAAAAACTGTTTTTT. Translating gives CASSQDRGETWAEKLFF.

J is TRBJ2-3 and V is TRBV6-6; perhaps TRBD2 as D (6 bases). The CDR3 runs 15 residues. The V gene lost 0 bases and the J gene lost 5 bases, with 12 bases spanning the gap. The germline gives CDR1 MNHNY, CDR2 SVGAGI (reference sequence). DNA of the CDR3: TGTGCCAGCAGTTACTCTGGCAGGGAGGTAGATACGCAGTATTTT. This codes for CASSYSGREVDTQYF.

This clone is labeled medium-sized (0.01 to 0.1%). The CDR3 sequence is CASSEARQGVRETQYF. CDR3 DNA: TGCGCCAGCAGTGAGGCCCGACAGGGCGTGAGGGAGACCCAGTACTTC. This rearrangement joins TRBV10-1 to TRBJ2-5, with 7 bases identical to TRBD1. Germline-derived CDR1 and CDR2 are WNHNN and SYGVQD (reference sequence). V gave up 2 bases and J gave up 5 bases; unmatched junction bases: 11. This CDR3 comprises 16 residues.

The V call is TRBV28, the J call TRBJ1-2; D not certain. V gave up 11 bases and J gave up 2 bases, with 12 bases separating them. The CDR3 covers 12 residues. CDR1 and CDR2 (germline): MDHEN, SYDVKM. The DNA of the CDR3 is TGTGCCTCAAGGAGGTCCAACTATGGCTACACCTTC. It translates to CASRRSNYGYTF.